These 7 T cell receptor beta chains were all obtained from the same sample, sequenced in a study of T cells in localized non-small cell lung cancer. Libraries were prepared by immunoSEQ multiplex PCR; TCRdb keeps only in-frame clonotypes and omits some of them. This sample has 45,000 to 60,000 clones; approximately 86% occur once, and the top ten carry approximately 2.4%. Sequencing used PBMCs, obtained before any cancer treatment. These receptors were obtained from a man aged 35 to 69 with stage II lung adenocarcinoma.

The CDR3 here is CSVEGRRDEQFF. CDR3 DNA: TGCAGCGTTGAAGGACGTAGGGATGAGCAGTTCTTC. This chain uses TRBV29-1 with TRBJ2-1; D gene uncertain. The CDR3 covers 12 residues. The V and J ends lost 1 base and 8 bases respectively, with 9 bases between them. Germline loops: CDR1 SQVTM, CDR2 ANQGSEA.

The chain links TRBV5-1 to TRBJ2-3; D is undetermined. The CDR3 extends over 15 amino acids. Between the trimmed V and J ends, which lost 2 bases and 1 base, there was a span of 11 bases. The germline CDR1 and CDR2 sequences are SGHRS and YFSETQ. Here the CDR3 DNA reads TGCGCCAGCAGCTTTATATGGGCGGGCACAGATACGCAGTATTTT. It codes for CASSFIWAGTDTQYF.

The chain couples TRBV4-1 to TRBJ2-2, with a possible D match to TRBD1 (5 bases). Trimming took 6 bases from V and 7 from J, leaving 15 bases between them. The CDR3 is 14 residues long. Germline-derived CDR1 and CDR2 are MGHRA and YSYEKL. The CDR3 nucleotides read TGCGCCAGCAGTCCTAGGGGTTCGGGCGGGGAGCTGTTTTTT. This sequence encodes CASSPRGSGGELFF.

The V gene is TRBV30, the J gene TRBJ1-2; D unresolved. Per the germline V gene, CDR1 is GTSNPN and CDR2 is SVGIG (reference sequence). The V and J ends lost 4 bases and 6 bases respectively, with 9 bases between them. The CDR3 consists of 11 residues. The CDR3 is CAWTTLDGYTF. DNA for the CDR3: TGTGCCTGGACCACCCTTGATGGCTACACCTTC.

The chain uses TRBV27 and TRBJ1-1, with D uncertain. V gave up 2 bases and J gave up 1 base, with 5 bases separating them. The CDR3 runs to 13 residues. The V gene's germline CDR1 is MNHEY and CDR2 SMNVEV (reference sequence). Here the CDR3 DNA reads TGTGCCAGCAGTTTAGGACCGAACACTGAAGCTTTCTTT. It yields the protein CASSLGPNTEAFF.

This chain links TRBV4-1 with TRBJ2-2; possible D gene TRBD1, 6 bases. CDR1 and CDR2 from the germline V gene are MGHRA and YSYEKL. The CDR3 has 16 amino acids. The ends were cut back, 0 bases at V and 5 bases at J, with 13 bases in the middle. CDR3 in amino acids: CASSQDRTAYTGELFF. DNA for the CDR3: TGCGCCAGCAGCCAAGATAGGACAGCGTATACCGGGGAGCTGTTTTTT.

The chain has TRBV5-1 and TRBJ2-5; D not certain. Trimming took 0 bases from V and 2 from J, leaving 5 bases between them. CDR1 SGHRS and CDR2 YFSETQ come from the germline V gene. The CDR3 is made up of 13 amino acids. The DNA of the CDR3 is TGCGCCAGCAGCTTGGGGGAACAAGAGACCCAGTACTTC. This codes for CASSLGEQETQYF.